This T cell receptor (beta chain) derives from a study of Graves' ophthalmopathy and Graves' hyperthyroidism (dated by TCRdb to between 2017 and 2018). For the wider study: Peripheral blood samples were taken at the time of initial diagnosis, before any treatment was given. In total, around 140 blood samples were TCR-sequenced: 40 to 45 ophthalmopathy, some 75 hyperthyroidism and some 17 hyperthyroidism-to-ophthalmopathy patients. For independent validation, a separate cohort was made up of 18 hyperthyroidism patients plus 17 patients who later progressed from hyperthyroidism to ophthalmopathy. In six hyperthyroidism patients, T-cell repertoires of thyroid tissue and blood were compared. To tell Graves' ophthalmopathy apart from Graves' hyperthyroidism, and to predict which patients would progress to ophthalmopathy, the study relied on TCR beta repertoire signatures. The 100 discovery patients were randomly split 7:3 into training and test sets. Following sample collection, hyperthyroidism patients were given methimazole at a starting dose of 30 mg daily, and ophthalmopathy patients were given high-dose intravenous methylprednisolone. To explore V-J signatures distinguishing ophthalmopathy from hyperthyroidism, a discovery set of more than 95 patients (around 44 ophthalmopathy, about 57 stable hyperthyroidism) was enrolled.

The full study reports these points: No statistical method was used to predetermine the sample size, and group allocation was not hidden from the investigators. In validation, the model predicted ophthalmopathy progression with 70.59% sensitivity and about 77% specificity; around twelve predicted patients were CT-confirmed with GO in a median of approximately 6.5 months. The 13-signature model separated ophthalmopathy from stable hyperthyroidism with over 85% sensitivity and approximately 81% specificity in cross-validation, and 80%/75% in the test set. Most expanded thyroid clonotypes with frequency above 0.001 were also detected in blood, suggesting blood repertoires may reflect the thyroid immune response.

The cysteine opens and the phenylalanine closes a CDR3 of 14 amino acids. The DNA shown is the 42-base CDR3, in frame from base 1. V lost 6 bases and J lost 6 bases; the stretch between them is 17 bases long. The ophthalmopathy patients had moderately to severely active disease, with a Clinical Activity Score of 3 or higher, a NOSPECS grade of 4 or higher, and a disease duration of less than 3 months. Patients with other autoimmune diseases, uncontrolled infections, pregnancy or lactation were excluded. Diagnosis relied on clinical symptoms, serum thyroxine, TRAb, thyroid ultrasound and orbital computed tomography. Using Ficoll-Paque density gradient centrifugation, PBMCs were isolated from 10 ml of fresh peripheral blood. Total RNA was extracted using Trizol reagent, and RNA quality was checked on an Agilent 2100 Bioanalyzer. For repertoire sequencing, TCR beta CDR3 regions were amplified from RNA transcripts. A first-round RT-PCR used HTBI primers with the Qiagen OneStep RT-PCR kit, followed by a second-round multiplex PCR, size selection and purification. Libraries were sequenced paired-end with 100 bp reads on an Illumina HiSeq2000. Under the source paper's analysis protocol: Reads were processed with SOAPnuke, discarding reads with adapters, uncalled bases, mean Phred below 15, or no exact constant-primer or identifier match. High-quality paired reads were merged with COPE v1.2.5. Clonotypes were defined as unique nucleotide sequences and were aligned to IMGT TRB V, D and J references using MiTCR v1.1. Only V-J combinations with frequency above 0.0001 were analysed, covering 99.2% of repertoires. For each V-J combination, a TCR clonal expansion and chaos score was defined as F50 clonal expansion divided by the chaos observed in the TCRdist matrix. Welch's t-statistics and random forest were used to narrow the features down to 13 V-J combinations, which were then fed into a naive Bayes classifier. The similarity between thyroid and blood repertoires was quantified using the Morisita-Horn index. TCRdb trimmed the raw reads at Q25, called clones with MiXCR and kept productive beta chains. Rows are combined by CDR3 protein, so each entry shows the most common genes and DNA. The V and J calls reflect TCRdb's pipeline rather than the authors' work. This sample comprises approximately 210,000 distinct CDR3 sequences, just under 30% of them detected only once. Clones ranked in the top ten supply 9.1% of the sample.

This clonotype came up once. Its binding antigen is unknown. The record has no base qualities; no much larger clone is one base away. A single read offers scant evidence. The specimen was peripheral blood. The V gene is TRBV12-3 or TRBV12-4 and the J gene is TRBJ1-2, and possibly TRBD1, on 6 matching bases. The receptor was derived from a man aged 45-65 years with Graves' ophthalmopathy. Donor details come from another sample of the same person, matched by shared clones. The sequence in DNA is TGTGCCAGCAGCCTGGGACACCCTGAAGATGGCTACACCTTC. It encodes CASSLGHPEDGYTF.